This note documents a single T cell receptor beta chain sequence. This clonotype is considered medium-sized (0.01 to 0.1%). What this receptor recognizes is not known. The input lacks base qualities; no much larger clone sits a single base away. The data originate from a study of spatial heterogeneity in lung cancer (dated by TCRdb to about 2019). Regarding the study in general: More beta-chain than alpha-chain transcripts were consistently detected, likely reflecting higher beta-chain transcript abundance. Nonsynonymous mutation counts, determined by whole-exome sequencing of tumor tissue, were related to TCR repertoire features. TCR transcript counts in tumor regions correlated strongly with a T cell transcriptional module score from matched bulk RNA-seq. In the raw uncorrected reads, each unique combination of TCR and UMI appeared on average more than ten times. In non-small cell lung cancer, the study quantitatively compared TCR alpha and beta repertoires across several tumor regions, matched nontumor lung, and blood. At surgery, over 200 tumor regions, fewer than 85 matched nontumor lung samples and 56 PBMC samples were TCR-sequenced for both alpha and beta chains.

The V end loses 2 bases and the J end loses 8 bases, and a stretch of 5 bases separates them. The germline V gene encodes CDR1 SGDLS and CDR2 YYNGEE. Counted from cysteine to phenylalanine, this CDR3 has 11 amino acids. The kept DNA is CDR3 alone, 33 bases in frame from the first base. The paper as a whole reports these results and caveats: Counts of ubiquitous and regional expanded TCRs correlated with counts of ubiquitous and regional nonsynonymous mutations, respectively. The tumor nonsynonymous mutation count correlated with the number of expanded alpha and beta TCRs within the tumor. Confirming at a functional level the hypothesis that regional TCRs recognize regional mutations was considered to require additional single-cell paired TCR alpha and beta sequencing. TCR-seq coverage of tumor T cells was estimated at only around 6.7% for alpha chains and 13% for beta chains.

This specimen's time point label, interpreted: sample taken at primary tumor resection. The donors were 65 to 85 patients from the lung TRACERx cohort who had early-stage, untreated non-small cell lung cancer. TCR sequencing used whole RNA extracted from tumor and nontumor lung tissue, or from cryopreserved PBMC samples, without cell sorting. Only patients with enough RNA available from two or more tumor regions were chosen for TCR sequencing. Before being selected, tumor and adjacent nontumor lung specimens were reviewed by a lung pathologist. The library was made by 5' RACE. The sequencing machine was a NextSeq 500. The TCR library protocol attached a unique molecular identifier to each TCR cDNA molecule to allow correction of PCR and sequencing errors. The paper's processing steps were these. TCR identification, UMI-based error correction and CDR3 extraction were performed with Decombinator tools. Expanded TCRs were defined as those above a frequency of 2 per 1,000, corresponding to the top 1% of the tumor frequency distribution. Expanded tumor TCRs were classed as regional if statistically deemed absent (corrected P<0.05) from at least one tumor region, otherwise ubiquitous. Renyi diversity was computed with the R vegan package after each repertoire had been subsampled 100 times to 5,000 TCRs. CDR3 similarity networks were built from amino acid triplet string-kernel similarity, with CDR3s being connected when pairwise similarity was above 0.82. TCRdb reprocessed the public reads (quality trimming at Q25 with fastp, clone calling with MiXCR) and kept in-frame beta chains. Under each unique CDR3 protein, matching rows form one entry showing the most common genes and DNA. These V and J calls are TCRdb output, not the study's own analysis. For this sample there are around 26,000 distinct CDR3 sequences; approximately 10% appear just once. The ten largest clonotypes hold around 7.3% of the sample.

The source was lung tumor tissue, collected at surgery. This receptor was obtained from a male donor with early-stage non-small cell lung cancer. The chain employs TRBV9 and TRBJ2-1; the D segment cannot be called with confidence. Here the CDR3 is given as CASSVGYEQFF. DNA sequence: TGTGCCAGCAGCGTCGGGTATGAGCAGTTCTTC. Extended through the reference TRBV9 and TRBJ2-1 proteins, this CDR3 yields the full variable domain: DSGVTQTPKHLITATGQRVTLRCSPRSGDLSVYWYQQSLDQGLQFLIQYYNGEERAKGNILERFSAQQFPDLHSELNLSSLELGDSALYFCASSVGYEQFFGPGTRLTVL.